The 21 T cell receptor beta chains reported below all come from one sample, sequenced in a study of beta chain features in type 1 diabetes. Expressed TCRB transcripts were sequenced, since all the RNA that had been isolated was reverse transcribed. Measured with immunoSEQ multiplex PCR; TCRdb has only the in-frame clones, and not every one. The sample consists of 350,000 to 450,000 clones, approximately 15% of them appearing once. Source material: naive CD4+ T cells from blood. The receptors were gathered from a man aged 30 to 39 in good health.

The V gene is TRBV5-4, the J gene TRBJ2-1; 7 bases align to TRBD2. The CDR3 sequence is 15 residues long. Germline V gene sequence: CDR1 SGHNT, CDR2 YYREEE (reference sequence). V lost 4 bases to trimming and J lost 1 base; unmatched junction nucleotides: 5. Here the CDR3 reads CASSGSGASYNEQFF. As DNA, the CDR3 is TGTGCCAGCAGCGGCAGCGGGGCTTCCTACAATGAGCAGTTCTTC.

As to this clone: The junction differs from germline at one of its ends, possibly a read error. The chain carries TRBV6-6 and TRBJ1-5; the match to TRBD1 covers 8 bases. CDR3 length equals 15 residues. Germline loops: CDR1 MNHNY, CDR2 SVGAGI (reference sequence). CDR3 sequence reads: CASSYSPGGNQPQHF. In DNA form, the CDR3 reads TGTGCCAGCAGTTACTCTCCAGGGGGCAACCAGCCCCAGCATTTT.

This clone was observed at least ten times. V usage is TRBV29-1 and J usage is TRBJ1-1, with D possibly TRBD1 on 5 matching bases. V was shortened by 4 bases and J by 0 bases, with 12 bases between the two germline ends. This CDR3 is 14 amino acids long. Germline CDR1 and CDR2: SQVTM and ANQGSEA. CDR3 bases: TGCAGCGTTGTTTGGGGGTCGTTGAACACTGAAGCTTTCTTT. Its protein is CSVVWGSLNTEAFF.

This chain joins TRBV4-3 and TRBJ2-3, with D unresolved. The germline V and J ends were trimmed by 9 bases and 6 bases, with 19 bases remaining between them. The CDR3 consists of 14 residues. CDR1 and CDR2 (germline): LGHNA, YSLEER. The CDR3 region is CARQPRELLDTQYF. Written as DNA, the CDR3 is TGCGCCAGGCAGCCAAGAGAGTTATTGGATACGCAGTATTTT.

This clone turned up a few times. J is TRBJ1-2 and V is TRBV4-1, with 7 bases lining up with TRBD1. The V segment lost 3 bases and the J segment 0 bases; nucleotides outside the gene matches: 4. Germline loops: CDR1 MGHRA, CDR2 YSYEKL. CDR3 length: 15 residues. This CDR3 is CASSQVDRANYGYTF. The CDR3 DNA reads TGCGCCAGCAGCCAGGTCGACAGGGCTAACTATGGCTACACCTTC.

This clone was counted a few times. V and J are TRBV6-5 and TRBJ2-3; the D gene is possibly TRBD2 (5 bases). This CDR3 is 13 amino acids long. Germline values: CDR1 MNHEY, CDR2 SVGAGI. V lost 6 bases and J lost 4, with 11 bases in between. CDR3 sequence: CASRTPGSDTQYF. Here the CDR3 DNA reads TGTGCCAGCAGAACCCCGGGGTCAGATACGCAGTATTTT.

J is TRBJ1-3 and V is TRBV10-3; no clear D gene. The germline V gene encodes CDR1 ENHRY and CDR2 SYGVKD. Trimming shortened V by 4 bases and J by 1 base, and 8 bases separated the two germline ends. The CDR3 runs 14 residues. CDR3 residues: CAISGSPSGNTIYF. CDR3 in DNA: TGTGCCATCAGTGGCAGCCCTTCTGGAAACACCATATATTTT.

In its sample, this clone was seen a few times. The chain carries TRBV7-2 and TRBJ1-4, with no clear D. Germline lookup yields CDR1 SGHTA and CDR2 FQGNSA. V lost 5 bases and J 0 bases, leaving 10 bases between the germline ends. This CDR3 comprises 15 residues. The CDR3 nucleotides are TGTGCCAGCAGCCAAATACGAGCAACTAATGAAAAACTGTTTTTT. It is translated as CASSQIRATNEKLFF.

The chain carries TRBV27 and TRBJ1-1; possible D gene TRBD1, 6 bases. This CDR3 contains 15 residues. Germline V gene sequence: CDR1 MNHEY, CDR2 SMNVEV (reference sequence). Trimming took off 10 bases at V and 1 base at J, with 19 bases between the two ends. The chain's CDR3 is CATSTGARGNTEAFF. The CDR3 region has the DNA TGTGCCACCTCAACGGGGGCCCGCGGGAACACTGAAGCTTTCTTT.

This chain connects TRBV7-9 to TRBJ2-1, with 7 bases matching TRBD1. Germline assignment: CDR1 SEHNR and CDR2 FQNEAQ (reference sequence). This CDR3 region has 15 residues. The junction had 14 bases not matched to a gene; V was cut back by 5 bases and J by 10 bases. CDR3 coding DNA: TGTGCCAGCAGCCCGCGGACAGGATCTTCCCACGAGCAGTTCTTC. Amino acid sequence: CASSPRTGSSHEQFF. Drawing the rest from reference TRBV7-9 and TRBJ2-1, the complete variable domain is DTGVSQNPRHKITKRGQNVTFRCDPISEHNRLYWYRQTLGQGPEFLTYFQNEAQLEKSRLLSDRFSAERPKGSFSTLEIQRTEQGDSAMYLCASSPRTGSSHEQFFGPGTRLTVL.

This clone appeared a few times. This sequence joins TRBV7-2 and TRBJ2-3; D not certain. CDR1 is SGHTA and CDR2 is FQGNSA in the germline V gene. The CDR3 is 13 residues long. V lost 5 bases and J lost 3, with 9 bases in between. In DNA form, the CDR3 reads TGTGCCAGCAGCAACTGGGGAACAGATACGCAGTATTTT. It is translated as CASSNWGTDTQYF.

This clone has a handful of counts. The chain recombines TRBV28 with TRBJ1-2; D gene uncertain. Germline V gives CDR1 MDHEN, CDR2 SYDVKM. This CDR3 is built from 12 residues. V lost 7 bases and J 4 bases, leaving 10 bases between the germline ends. Here the CDR3 DNA reads TGTGCCAGCACGTCAGTAGGCTATGGCTACACCTTC. Translated: CASTSVGYGYTF.

The rearrangement joins TRBV7-9 to TRBJ1-1; D not certain. This CDR3 comprises 14 residues. The V gene's germline CDR1 is SEHNR and CDR2 FQNEAQ (reference sequence). Trimming stripped 5 bases from V and 2 bases from J, with 12 bases between. CDR3 protein: CASSTRLTNTEAFF. The CDR3 DNA follows: TGTGCCAGCAGCACCCGTCTTACCAACACTGAAGCTTTCTTT.

This clone was counted only a few times. The chain combines TRBV4-1 with TRBJ2-5; D is ambiguous. Germline CDR1 reads MGHRA; CDR2 reads YSYEKL. The V end was cut by 1 base, the J end by 1 base, with 16 bases between. This CDR3 has 17 residues. The CDR3 DNA sequence: TGCGCCAGCAGCCAAGGATCCGGGCAAGGAATCCAAGAGACCCAGTACTTC. Its protein product is CASSQGSGQGIQETQYF.

This clone was detected only a few times. The chain has TRBV7-2 and TRBJ2-1; maybe TRBD1 (6 bases). V was clipped by 1 base and J by 5 bases, with 18 bases between them. CDR1 and CDR2 (germline): SGHTA, FQGNSA. This CDR3 is built from 17 residues. As DNA, the CDR3 is TGTGCCAGCAGCTTAGACCCCCCTTACAGGGAACACAATGAGCAGTTCTTC. It translates to CASSLDPPYREHNEQFF.

This clone has more than one count but fewer than ten. The chain uses TRBV29-1 and TRBJ1-2; a weak D match, TRBD1 (6 bases). The CDR3 has 15 residues. Trimming pared 5 bases from V and 1 base from J, leaving 17 bases between. In germline, CDR1 is SQVTM, CDR2 ANQGSEA. CDR3 loop: CSVPKYGQSNYGYTF. CDR3 coding DNA: TGCAGCGTTCCGAAATATGGACAGAGTAACTATGGCTACACCTTC.

The chain combines TRBV10-3 with TRBJ2-7; 10 nucleotides line up with TRBD1. The CDR3 consists of 13 residues. Unmatched junction bases numbered 1, after V lost 2 bases and J lost 6 bases. In germline, CDR1 is ENHRY, CDR2 SYGVKD. The CDR3 nucleotides read TGTGCCATCAGTGAGCGGACAGGGGGCGAGCAGTACGTC. This sequence encodes CAISERTGGEQYV.

This clone was found a few times. This rearrangement joins TRBV7-6 to TRBJ2-5, with unresolved D. The CDR3 is 16 residues long. The V end lost 4 bases, the J end lost 1 base, and 16 bases lay between the germline ends. Germline V lookup: CDR1 SGHVS, CDR2 FNYEAQ. The CDR3 reads CASSYSPTRAQETQYF. For the CDR3, the DNA is TGTGCCAGCAGCTACAGCCCGACAAGAGCCCAAGAGACCCAGTACTTC.

The chain recombines TRBV11-2 with TRBJ2-1; no reliable D call. The germline V and J ends were trimmed by 5 bases and 8 bases, with 13 bases remaining between them. CDR1 and CDR2 from the germline V gene are SGHAT and FQNNGV. The CDR3 is 13 residues long. CDR3 in amino acids: CASSHDVTHEQFF. The CDR3 bases are TGTGCCAGCAGCCACGACGTTACCCATGAGCAGTTCTTC.

For the CDR3, the DNA is TGTGCCAGCAGTCGCGGCAATAATTCACCCCTCCACTTT. This sequence encodes CASSRGNNSPLHF. The V and J genes are TRBV6-5 and TRBJ1-6, with D hard to call. Deletions cut 5 bases from V and 5 bases from J, with 7 bases between. The CDR3 is 13 residues long. Germline V gives CDR1 MNHEY, CDR2 SVGAGI.

This clone was counted only a few times. Other nucleotide sequences in the sample specify the same CDR3. The gene calls are TRBV7-9 and TRBJ2-5; no clear D gene. Germline V lookup: CDR1 SEHNR, CDR2 FQNEAQ (reference sequence). V was trimmed by 3 bases and J by 4 bases, leaving 6 bases between them. The CDR3 sequence is 12 residues long. As DNA, the CDR3 is TGTGCCAGCAGCTTCGTGGGAGAGACCCAGTACTTC. Translation gives CASSFVGETQYF. Full variable domain (missing parts from reference TRBV7-9 and TRBJ2-5): DTGVSQNPRHKITKRGQNVTFRCDPISEHNRLYWYRQTLGQGPEFLTYFQNEAQLEKSRLLSDRFSAERPKGSFSTLEIQRTEQGDSAMYLCASSFVGETQYFGPGTRLLVL.